One T cell receptor beta chain is described in this entry. The data originate from a study of shared T cell receptors in the human thymus. Profiled with immunoSEQ multiplex PCR; TCRdb holds only in-frame clones, not every one. The sample consists of some 640,000 clones, about 89% of them appearing once. The germline V gene has CDR1 MNHEY and CDR2 SVGAGI. The CDR3 has 14 amino acids. V dropped 6 bases and J dropped 4 bases, with 13 bases sitting between them. This sample was also put to use in a study of human thymus T cells. According to that study: Resections were taken during corrective heart surgery, and the thymus tissue came from these. Repertoires sampled from thymus and blood appeared biased in V and J gene usage. Thymic repertoires of unrelated individuals were reported in related research to overlap highly.

The chain has TRBV6-5 and TRBJ2-1; tentative D call: TRBD1 (6 bases). This clonotype originated in a boy less than two years old with a congenital heart defect. Sequenced sample: thymocytes. CDR3 nucleotides: TGTGCCAGCAGAACCCCAGGGGAATACAATGAGCAGTTCTTC. It codes for CASRTPGEYNEQFF.